Following are 30 T cell receptor beta chains from one sample sequenced in a study of T and B cells in COVID-19 patients. BIOMED2 TRB-A/B primer pools were used in multiplex TRB PCR. Via MiXCR, TCRdb re-called the multiplex PCR reads, giving one row per CDR3 protein. The table shows almost 6,000 distinct CDR3 sequences, with approximately 26% occurring only once. Blood genomic DNA input for TRB amplification was about 240-500 ng. Source material: blood. Receptors were obtained from a human donor with active COVID-19.

This clonotype has a handful of counts. The chain couples TRBV11-1 to TRBJ2-5; D tentatively reads TRBD1 or TRBD2 (5 bases each). The CDR3 extends over 15 amino acids. Deletions cut 5 bases from V and 1 base from J, with 14 bases between. From germline, CDR1 is SGHAT and CDR2 FQDESV (reference sequence). The CDR3 DNA reads TGTGCCAGCAGCGTCGGGACCATACTCCAAGAGACCCAGTACTTC. It encodes CASSVGTILQETQYF.

This chain joins TRBV6-6 and TRBJ1-1; 7 bases line up with TRBD1. This CDR3 is 15 amino acids long. Germline loops: CDR1 MNHNY, CDR2 SVGAGI (reference sequence). J lost 4 bases, V lost 2 bases, and 7 bases had no gene match. The DNA for the CDR3 is TGTGCCAGCAGTTACAACCGACAGGGAGGCACTGAAGCTTTCTTT. Translating it yields CASSYNRQGGTEAFF.

By its share, this clonotype is medium-sized. The chain has TRBV18 and TRBJ2-6; D is unclear. Trimming left V 2 bases short and J 4 bases short, with 6 bases between. Germline CDR1 reads KGHSH; CDR2 reads LQKENI. This CDR3 region has 14 residues. The CDR3 region has the DNA TGTGCCAGCTCACCAGGAAGGGGGGCCAACGTCCTGACTTTC. Translated: CASSPGRGANVLTF.

This clonotype was seen more than once but under ten times. The CDR3 bases are TGTGCCAGCAGCCAGAGAAGGGCGGGAGGGGGAAATGAGCAGTTCTTC. Translation: CASSQRRAGGGNEQFF. The genes are TRBV14 and TRBJ2-1; TRBD2 matches at 9 bases. Germline CDR1 reads SGHDN; CDR2 reads FVKESK. The CDR3 loop spans 16 amino acids. Unmatched junction bases numbered 10, after V lost 3 bases and J lost 7 bases.

This sequence joins TRBV12-3 or TRBV12-4 and TRBJ1-2; D might be TRBD1 (6 bases). This CDR3 comprises 13 residues. V lost 6 bases, J lost 10 bases, and 18 bases lay in between. CDR3 amino acids: CASRPDRNYNYTF. For the CDR3, the DNA is TGTGCCAGCAGGCCTGACAGGAACTATAACTACACCTTC.

This clonotype is judged medium-sized. The rearrangement links TRBV5-4 to TRBJ2-2; tentative D call: TRBD2 (6 bases). The V end was cut by 5 bases, the J end by 0 bases, with 14 bases between. The CDR3 covers 16 residues. Germline V lookup: CDR1 SGHNT, CDR2 YYREEE (reference sequence). CDR3 protein: CASRQAGSPNTGELFF. The CDR3 DNA is TGTGCCAGCAGACAAGCGGGCAGCCCGAACACCGGGGAGCTGTTTTTT. The full variable domain, rest sourced from reference TRBV5-4 and TRBJ2-2, is ETGVTQSPTHLIKTRGQQVTLRCSSQSGHNTVSWYQQALGQGPQFIFQYYREEENGRGNFPPRFSGLQFPNYSSELNVNALELDDSALYLCASRQAGSPNTGELFFGEGSRLTVL.

The chain employs TRBV5-1 and TRBJ1-4; D is possibly TRBD1 (5 bases). Germline lookup yields CDR1 SGHRS and CDR2 YFSETQ. The CDR3 has 14 residues. Trimming stripped 0 bases from V and 6 bases from J, with 9 bases between. CDR3: CASSLVRGDEKLFF. In nucleotides, the CDR3 is TGCGCCAGCAGCTTGGTAAGAGGGGATGAAAAACTGTTTTTT.

This clonotype was seen a handful of times. The CDR3 spells CSALTFTRNREQFF. DNA of the CDR3: TGCAGTGCTCTCACATTCACTAGGAACAGGGAGCAGTTCTTC. This chain joins TRBV20-1 and TRBJ2-1; D tentatively reads TRBD1 or TRBD2 (5 bases each). Germline V gene lookup returns CDR1 DFQATT and CDR2 SNEGSKA (reference sequence). This CDR3 comprises 14 residues. Trimming removed 5 bases from V and 10 bases from J, with 21 bases in between.

The chain employs TRBV6-2 or TRBV6-3 and TRBJ1-2, with D possibly matching TRBD1 (5 bases). The CDR3 totals 16 residues. The germline gives CDR1 MNHEY, CDR2 SVGEGT. Trimming stripped 4 bases from V and 1 base from J, with 16 bases between. Here the CDR3 DNA reads TGTGCCAGCAGTTGGCGTCCACAGGCCAATAACTATGGCTACACCTTC. Translated: CASSWRPQANNYGYTF.

This clonotype has a count of ten or more. CDR3 nucleotides: TGTGCCAGCAGCGCTTCCGGGACAGGCTACTACAATGAGCAGTTCTTC. Residues: CASSASGTGYYNEQFF. This chain uses TRBV7-9 with TRBJ2-1; TRBD1 matches 8 bases. The V and J ends lost 5 bases and 3 bases, in that order; junction bases with no gene match: 9. The germline gives CDR1 SEHNR, CDR2 FQNEAQ (reference sequence). This CDR3 spans 16 amino acids. Filled out from reference TRBV7-9 and TRBJ2-1, the complete variable domain reads DTGVSQNPRHKITKRGQNVTFRCDPISEHNRLYWYRQTLGQGPEFLTYFQNEAQLEKSRLLSDRFSAERPKGSFSTLEIQRTEQGDSAMYLCASSASGTGYYNEQFFGPGTRLTVL.

This clonotype is deemed medium-sized. The chain links TRBV19 to TRBJ1-5; 7 bases are shared with TRBD1. V was pared by 7 bases and J by 4 bases, with 4 bases of the junction left unmatched. This CDR3 is 13 amino acids long. Germline V lookup: CDR1 LNHDA, CDR2 SQIVND (reference sequence). For the CDR3, the DNA is TGTGCCAGTATGCAACAGGGGAATCAGCCCCAGCATTTT. Its protein is CASMQQGNQPQHF.

Sample share makes this clonotype medium-sized (0.01 to 0.1%). This chain's CDR3 is CATSRDALAGGFNNEQFF. CDR3 bases: TGTGCCACCAGCAGAGACGCACTGGCGGGAGGGTTCAACAATGAGCAGTTCTTC. The chain combines TRBV15 with TRBJ2-1; 9 bases agree with TRBD2. With V trimmed by 0 bases and J by 5 bases, 11 bases remained unmatched. This CDR3 region has 18 residues. CDR1 LNHNV and CDR2 YYDKDF come from the germline V gene (reference sequence).

This clonotype is labeled as medium-sized (0.01 to 0.1%). The J gene is TRBJ1-5, the V gene TRBV6-5; D uncertain. The CDR3 has 15 amino acids. Germline V CDR1 and CDR2: MNHEY, SVGAGI. Trimming cost V 2 bases and J 2 bases, with 10 bases left between them. In DNA form, the CDR3 reads TGTGCCAGCAGTTACCGAGAGGGTGGCAATCAGCCCCAGCATTTT. It codes for CASSYREGGNQPQHF.

This clonotype is medium-sized. The chain uses TRBV19 and TRBJ1-4, with 10 bases identical to TRBD1. The CDR3 spans 17 residues. Germline V gene lookup returns CDR1 LNHDA and CDR2 SQIVND (reference sequence). After removal of 5 bases from V and 0 bases from J, the junction contained 6 bases not matched to a gene. CDR3 DNA sequence: TGTGCCAGTAGTCCCTGGGGACAGGGGACAACTAATGAAAAACTGTTTTTT. Translating gives CASSPWGQGTTNEKLFF.

This clonotype rates as medium-sized. This rearrangement joins TRBV30 to TRBJ2-7; possibly TRBD2 for D (5 bases). V lost 3 bases and J lost 4, with 7 bases in between. The CDR3 is 11 residues long. Germline values: CDR1 GTSNPN, CDR2 SVGIG (reference sequence). The CDR3 protein is CAWSGLYEQYF. The DNA of the CDR3 is TGTGCCTGGAGCGGACTTTACGAGCAGTACTTC.

This clonotype occurred a few times. The chain combines TRBV27 with TRBJ2-4; D is unclear. The CDR3 totals 17 residues. Looked up from germline, CDR1 is MNHEY and CDR2 is SMNVEV (reference sequence). The V and J ends lost 3 bases and 1 base respectively, with 16 bases between them. In DNA, the CDR3 is TGTGCCAGCAGTTTGTCTCGGGTCCCGGCGGCCAAAAACATTCAGTACTTC. It is translated as CASSLSRVPAAKNIQYF.

This clonotype was found a few times. The rearrangement links TRBV7-2 to TRBJ2-1; the D gene is possibly TRBD1 (6 bases). V shed 4 bases and J shed 3 bases, with 16 bases lying between them. This CDR3 has 16 residues. Germline values: CDR1 SGHTA, CDR2 FQGNSA. CDR3 bases: TGTGCCAGCAGCTCCGACGGCCGGGGACACTACAATGAGCAGTTCTTC. It is translated as CASSSDGRGHYNEQFF.

This sequence joins TRBV29-1 and TRBJ2-7, with 9 bases lining up with TRBD1. J was trimmed by 6 bases and V by 1 base; bases with no gene match: 4. CDR1 is SQVTM, CDR2 ANQGSEA, per germline. This CDR3 region has 13 residues. DNA for the CDR3: TGCAGCGTTGAAGGGACAGGGGTCCGCGAGCAGTACTTC. Its protein product is CSVEGTGVREQYF.

By share, this clonotype ranks as medium-sized (0.01 to 0.1%). This chain joins TRBV19 and TRBJ2-5, with 8 bases identical to TRBD1. CDR1 is LNHDA and CDR2 is SQIVND in the germline V gene (reference sequence). The CDR3 covers 17 residues. Unmatched junction bases numbered 14, after V lost 3 bases and J lost 5 bases. CDR3 sequence reads: CASSIGGQSGGWETQYF. DNA of the CDR3: TGTGCCAGTAGTATTGGGGGGCAATCAGGGGGCTGGGAGACCCAGTACTTC.

This clonotype was seen just once. This may be a read error, as it is one base from a much larger clone. This CDR3 fails to terminate in the conserved phenylalanine or tryptophan, so it likely reflects a read error. The chain has TRBV6-2 or TRBV6-3 and TRBJ2-7, with a tentative D call TRBD1 (6 bases). The CDR3 sequence is 15 residues long. From germline, CDR1 is MNHEY and CDR2 SVGEGT. Trimming shortened V by 6 bases and J by 2 bases, and 17 bases separated the two germline ends. CDR3 in amino acids: CASSPQGRSTYEQYL. The DNA for the CDR3 is TGTGCCAGCAGCCCCCAGGGGCGTAGCACCTACGAGCAGTACCTC.

A word on this clonotype: An end of the junction differs from the germline gene, which may be a read error. The genes are TRBV20-1 and TRBJ2-2; 9 positions agree with TRBD1. This CDR3 comprises 15 residues. Germline CDR1 and CDR2: DFQATT and SNEGSKA (reference sequence). The CDR3 here is CSAREKDRGAGELFF. DNA of the CDR3: TGCAGTGCTCGAGAAAAGGACAGGGGAGCCGGGGAGCTGTTTTTT.

This clonotype qualifies as medium-sized. The gene calls are TRBV6-2 or TRBV6-3 and TRBJ1-2, with D unclear. Looked up from germline, CDR1 is MNHEY and CDR2 is SVGEGT. This CDR3 is built from 13 residues. V was pared by 0 bases and J by 4 bases, with 6 bases between. The CDR3 region is CASSYSGSYGYTF. The DNA for the CDR3 is TGTGCCAGCAGTTACTCCGGATCCTATGGCTACACCTTC.

Regarding this clonotype: A clone one base away is much larger, so this may be a read error. The genes are TRBV19 and TRBJ1-1; TRBD1 is a possible D gene (5 bases). Germline CDR1 reads LNHDA; CDR2 reads SQIVND (reference sequence). The CDR3 spans 11 residues. V was trimmed by 8 bases and J by 8 bases, leaving 12 bases between them. This CDR3 reads CASRLQGEAFF. CDR3 DNA sequence: TGTGCCAGTCGCCTTCAGGGCGAAGCTTTCTTT.

This clonotype is medium-sized in the sample. The chain links TRBV29-1 to TRBJ1-5, with D possibly being TRBD1 (5 bases). V gave up 7 bases and J gave up 5 bases, with 15 bases separating them. In germline, CDR1 is SQVTM, CDR2 ANQGSEA. CDR3 length equals 13 residues. The CDR3 protein is CSGSEGVDQPQHF. The CDR3 DNA reads as TGCAGCGGGAGCGAAGGGGTGGATCAGCCCCAGCATTTT. Filled out from reference TRBV29-1 and TRBJ1-5, the complete variable domain reads SAVISQKPSRDICQRGTSLTIQCQVDSQVTMMFWYRQQPGQSLTLIATANQGSEATYESGFVIDKFPISRPNLTFSTLTVSNMSPEDSSIYLCSGSEGVDQPQHFGDGTRLSIL.

This clonotype counts as medium-sized. The rearrangement links TRBV30 to TRBJ2-4; 7 nucleotides line up with TRBD1. Germline CDR1 and CDR2: GTSNPN and SVGIG (reference sequence). There are 15 residues in the CDR3. Germline trimming cut 1 base from V and 0 bases from J; bases unmatched to any gene: 3. In DNA, the CDR3 is TGTGCCTGGAGTGGAGGGGGCTCAGCCAAAAACATTCAGTACTTC. It translates to CAWSGGGSAKNIQYF.

This clonotype is medium-sized by share. The rearrangement links TRBV19 to TRBJ1-1, with TRBD1 as a possible D gene (6 bases). Per germline, CDR1 LNHDA and CDR2 SQIVND (reference sequence). Trimming removed 5 bases at V and 4 bases at J, with 14 bases between. The length of the CDR3 is 14 residues. CDR3 protein: CASSLSRGATEAFF. CDR3 nucleotides: TGTGCCAGTAGTCTCTCGAGGGGGGCCACTGAAGCTTTCTTT. The variable domain in full, with the rest retrieved from reference TRBV19 and TRBJ1-1, is DGGITQSPKYLFRKEGQNVTLSCEQNLNHDAMYWYRQDPGQGLRLIYYSQIVNDFQKGDIAEGYSVSREKKESFPLTVTSAQKNPTAFYLCASSLSRGATEAFFGQGTRLTVV.

V usage is TRBV10-3 and J usage is TRBJ1-2; no firm D call. The CDR3 is 13 residues long. CDR1 and CDR2 from the germline V gene are ENHRY and SYGVKD. Between the trimmed V and J ends, which lost 0 bases and 2 bases, there was a span of 4 bases. Here the CDR3 reads CAISESINYGYTF. The CDR3 nucleotides read TGTGCCATCAGTGAGTCGATAAACTATGGCTACACCTTC.

The chain uses TRBV4-2 and TRBJ2-7, with TRBD2 matching over 9 bases. V gave up 0 bases and J gave up 2 bases; unmatched junction bases: 2. The CDR3 consists of 15 residues. The germline gives CDR1 LGHNA, CDR2 YNFKEQ. The CDR3 sequence: CASSQDLAGPYEQYF. CDR3 bases: TGTGCCAGCAGCCAAGATCTAGCGGGACCCTACGAGCAGTACTTC.

By sample fraction, this clonotype is medium-sized. This chain connects TRBV19 to TRBJ1-5; no clear D. The germline V gene encodes CDR1 LNHDA and CDR2 SQIVND (reference sequence). This CDR3 has 17 amino acids. With 5 bases removed from V and 5 bases from J, the gap between germline ends came to 22 bases. The CDR3 is CASSLLPLAEFHQPQHF. CDR3 coding DNA: TGTGCCAGTAGTTTACTGCCCCTAGCAGAATTTCATCAGCCCCAGCATTTT.

This chain uses TRBV7-9 with TRBJ2-5; D uncertain. The length of the CDR3 is 15 residues. Trimming stripped 1 base from V and 1 base from J, with 10 bases between. Germline V gene lookup returns CDR1 SEHNR and CDR2 FQNEAQ (reference sequence). CDR3 coding DNA: TGTGCCAGCAGCTTAGTGTACAGTCCCCAAGAGACCCAGTACTTC. This codes for CASSLVYSPQETQYF.